The present T cell receptor (beta chain) was sequenced within a study of blood T cells in healthy people across ages. The CDR3 contains 15 residues. The germline gives CDR1 MDHEN, CDR2 SYDVKM. Then a second PCR, running roughly 6 to 12 cycles, was carried out with a sample-barcoded 5' primer and a J-beta primer mix. TCRdb passed the 5' RACE reads through MiXCR, listing each CDR3 protein once. Of around 800,000 distinct CDR3 sequences in the sample, around 24% were seen once. These records were also assigned to another study, of T cells of mothers and their children. As that study records: Extracted RNA, in its entirety, went into cDNA synthesis at around 1.4 ug per 15 ul.

This rearrangement joins TRBV28 to TRBJ2-5, with D perhaps TRBD1 (6 bases). The last part of the DNA fits TRBJ2-7 better; the J call may be wrong. The TCR sequence derives from a boy under 18 in good health. Specimen: blood. CDR3 amino acids: CASSPRWDTSYEQYF. The CDR3 region has the DNA TGTGCCAGCAGTCCGAGATGGGACACTTCCTACGAGCAGTACTTC.